The entry below gives a single TCR beta chain sequence along with its context. The antigen is undetermined. The data belong to a study of cytomegalovirus exposure and HLA in healthy donors. Study results and caveats: With further analysis later on, most CMV-associated TCR beta chains appeared HLA-restricted. The study recorded 150 to 200 TCR beta chains that were cytomegalovirus-associated. A later analysis revealed that TCR association rates differed between HLA loci, peaking at DRB1 and bottoming out at HLA-C.

The PCR ran on 60 Vbeta and 13 Jbeta primers. Sequencing used immunoSEQ multiplex PCR; TCRdb keeps in-frame clones, though not all of them. The sample has 150,000 to 200,000 clones; roughly 84% are singletons. The CDR3 covers 13 residues. Germline CDR1 KGHSH, CDR2 LQKENI. Trimming took 3 bases from V and 4 from J, leaving 7 bases between them. This clonotype was obtained from a male donor in good health and CMV-seronegative. This rearrangement joins TRBV18 to TRBJ1-5; no firm D call. The sequenced sample consisted of PBMCs. CDR3 region: CASSPGENQPQHF. In DNA form, the CDR3 reads TGTGCCAGCTCACCTGGTGAGAATCAGCCCCAGCATTTT.